This entry lists 15 T cell receptor beta chains sequenced from one sample in a study of control samples from healthy donors and cancer patients (dated by TCRdb to 2020 to 2021). Libraries were made using the immunoSEQ multiplex PCR assay. The clones in this table, taken by TCRdb from immuneACCESS, are in-frame only. Not every clone is retained; where verified, under half of the shortfall comes from an unresolved V gene, and the cause of the rest is unknown. The sample yields 180,000 or so clones; about nine tenths were counted once. The top ten clones comprise 1.5% of the sample. Specimen: blood. These receptors were taken from a woman between 25 and 40 years old in good health.

The chain uses TRBV5-1 and TRBJ1-1; no firm D call. CDR3 size: 14 residues. Trimming pared 0 bases from V and 0 bases from J, leaving 6 bases between. Germline values: CDR1 SGHRS, CDR2 YFSETQ. This CDR3 reads CASSLGTVNTEAFF. For the CDR3, the DNA is TGCGCCAGCAGCTTGGGGACGGTGAACACTGAAGCTTTCTTT.

The CDR3 region is CASSFSSTRSYEQYF. The CDR3 bases are TGTGCCAGCAGTTTTTCCTCGACACGGAGCTACGAGCAGTACTTC. This chain connects TRBV27 to TRBJ2-7; D is ambiguous. Germline loops: CDR1 MNHEY, CDR2 SMNVEV (reference sequence). The length of the CDR3 is 15 residues. Trimming cost V 3 bases and J 3 bases, with 15 bases left between them.

The gene calls are TRBV7-2 and TRBJ1-3, with D possibly matching TRBD1 (6 bases). The CDR3 totals 14 residues. Germline CDR1 SGHTA, CDR2 FQGNSA. V was pared by 4 bases and J by 2 bases, with 9 bases between. CDR3 DNA sequence: TGTGCCAGCAGCTCCGGACAGACTGGAAACACCATATATTTT. Its protein is CASSSGQTGNTIYF.

The chain is built from TRBV5-1 and TRBJ1-6, with D possibly being TRBD1 (5 bases). CDR1 is SGHRS and CDR2 is YFSETQ in the germline V gene. Trimming left V 0 bases short and J 8 bases short, with 12 bases between. The CDR3 has 15 amino acids. The CDR3 sequence: CASSLGGRDDSPLHF. The DNA for the CDR3 is TGCGCCAGCAGCTTGGGGGGCAGGGACGATTCACCCCTCCACTTT.

The chain couples TRBV4-1 to TRBJ1-5, with 7 bases lining up with TRBD1. The CDR3 extends over 15 amino acids. V shed 4 bases and J 3 bases; nucleotides not matched to a gene: 6. In germline, CDR1 is MGHRA, CDR2 YSYEKL. CDR3 protein: CASSPQGGNNQPQHF. DNA for the CDR3: TGCGCCAGCAGCCCCCAGGGGGGGAACAATCAGCCCCAGCATTTT.

V usage is TRBV19 and J usage is TRBJ1-2; the D is unclear. Trimming removed 9 bases at V and 1 base at J, with 15 bases between. Germline loops: CDR1 LNHDA, CDR2 SQIVND (reference sequence). This CDR3 region has 14 residues. This CDR3 reads CASNTNGVNYGYTF. The CDR3 DNA reads TGTGCCAGCAACACAAACGGGGTTAACTATGGCTACACCTTC.

This chain connects TRBV5-1 to TRBJ1-2, with 7 nucleotides matching TRBD1. CDR3 size: 15 residues. V trimming: 0 bases; J trimming: 7 bases; junction bases outside the gene matches: 9. From germline, CDR1 is SGHRS and CDR2 YFSETQ. The CDR3 is CASSLGGTGVFGYTF. CDR3 DNA sequence: TGCGCCAGCAGCTTGGGTGGTACAGGGGTATTTGGCTACACCTTC.

This clone was observed many times. This chain uses TRBV20-1 with TRBJ1-1; no firm D call. The V end was cut by 3 bases, the J end by 10 bases, with 15 bases between. CDR1 DFQATT and CDR2 SNEGSKA come from the germline V gene (reference sequence). The CDR3 totals 12 residues. Here the CDR3 reads CSASVGERGAFF. The CDR3 region has the DNA TGCAGTGCTAGTGTCGGGGAACGGGGAGCTTTCTTT.

This clone was counted a single time. This chain connects TRBV10-3 to TRBJ2-3, with 7 bases matching TRBD2. This CDR3 contains 13 residues. The V segment lost 6 bases and the J segment 6 bases; nucleotides outside the gene matches: 6. The germline gives CDR1 ENHRY, CDR2 SYGVKD. CDR3 in DNA: TGTGCCATCAGGGCGGGAGTTGGGGATACGCAGTATTTT. Translation gives CAIRAGVGDTQYF.

The chain joins TRBV6-5 to TRBJ2-2, with 8 bases that match TRBD2. CDR3 length: 15 residues. The V gene end was trimmed by 2 bases and the J gene end by 3 bases; junction bases not matched to a gene: 2. Germline CDR1 and CDR2: MNHEY and SVGAGI. CDR3: CASSYGTSDTGELFF. CDR3 bases: TGTGCCAGCAGTTACGGGACTAGTGACACCGGGGAGCTGTTTTTT.

This chain joins TRBV5-1 and TRBJ2-7; D is perhaps TRBD1 (5 bases). The CDR3 runs 13 residues. Germline assignment: CDR1 SGHRS and CDR2 YFSETQ. Trimming cost V 4 bases and J 0 bases, with 8 bases left between them. The CDR3 sequence: CASSPRDSYEQYF. CDR3 nucleotides: TGCGCCAGCAGCCCCAGGGACTCCTACGAGCAGTACTTC.

The table lists this clone with a count of one. This chain joins TRBV27 and TRBJ1-2; 9 bases map to TRBD1. V gave up 3 bases and J gave up 4 bases; unmatched junction bases: 21. Germline CDR1 and CDR2: MNHEY and SMNVEV (reference sequence). The CDR3 consists of 20 residues. CDR3 region: CASSFRLRDREKSKSYGYTF. As DNA, the CDR3 is TGTGCCAGCAGTTTCCGGCTCCGGGACAGGGAGAAATCGAAGTCCTATGGCTACACCTTC.

The chain uses TRBV7-3 and TRBJ2-7; 8 bases agree with TRBD2. The CDR3 has 13 residues. The germline V gene has CDR1 SGHTA and CDR2 FQGTGA. V gave up 3 bases and J gave up 2 bases; unmatched junction bases: 0. The CDR3 region is CASSFGRAYEQYF. CDR3 DNA sequence: TGTGCCAGCAGCTTCGGGAGGGCCTACGAGCAGTACTTC.

This clone was detected once. V gene TRBV6-5 combines with J gene TRBJ1-5, with 7 bases aligning to TRBD1. The junction had 3 bases not matched to a gene; V was cut back by 0 bases and J by 4 bases. The CDR3 runs to 15 residues. CDR1 and CDR2 (germline): MNHEY, SVGAGI. The CDR3 DNA reads as TGTGCCAGCAGTTACTCGCAGGGGGTGAATCAGCCCCAGCATTTT. Residues: CASSYSQGVNQPQHF.

V gene TRBV15 combines with J gene TRBJ2-7; tentative D call: TRBD2 (6 bases). The V gene lost 0 bases and the J gene lost 0 bases, with 12 bases spanning the gap. The CDR3 is made up of 16 amino acids. Germline V CDR1 and CDR2: LNHNV, YYDKDF (reference sequence). In DNA form, the CDR3 reads TGTGCCACCAGCAGAGAGAGGACGGGAGCCTCCTACGAGCAGTACTTC. It encodes CATSRERTGASYEQYF.